Sequencing of this T cell receptor (beta chain) was carried out in a study of T-cell reconstitution after alpha-beta-depleted transplantation in children. Study-level findings and limits: Surviving recipient T cells and intrathymic progenitors accounted for some patients' high TCRbeta diversity at day 60.

In germline, CDR1 is SGHVS, CDR2 FQNEAQ. Deletions cut 1 base from V and 3 bases from J, with 12 bases between. This CDR3 region has 15 residues. Unique molecular identifiers were incorporated when the TCRbeta library was constructed. TCRdb independently ran MiXCR on the PCR reads; one entry per CDR3 protein. The table records 600,000 to 700,000 distinct CDR3 sequences, around 13% of them present only once. On this clonotype: What it binds is not known.

This chain uses TRBV7-8 with TRBJ2-5, with D possibly being TRBD1 or TRBD2 (5 bases each). The input for sequencing was PBMCs, taken before TCRalphabeta/CD19-depleted stem cell transplant. This clonotype was sampled from a girl aged 2 to 9 with congenital amegakaryocytic thrombocytopenia, due to receive a stem cell transplant. The CDR3 coding sequence is TGTGCCAGCAGCTTAGAACCGGGGCCAGAAGAGACCCAGTACTTC. Its protein is CASSLEPGPEETQYF.